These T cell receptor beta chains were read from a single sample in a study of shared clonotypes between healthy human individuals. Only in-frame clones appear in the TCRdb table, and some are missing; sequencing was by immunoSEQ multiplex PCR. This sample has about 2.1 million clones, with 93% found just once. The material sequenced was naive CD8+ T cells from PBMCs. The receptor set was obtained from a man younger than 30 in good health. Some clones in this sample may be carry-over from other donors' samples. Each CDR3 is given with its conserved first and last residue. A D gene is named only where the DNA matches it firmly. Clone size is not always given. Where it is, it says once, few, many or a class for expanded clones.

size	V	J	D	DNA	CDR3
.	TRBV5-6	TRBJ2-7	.	TGTGCCAGCAGCTTGATCCCGCTATCCTACGAGCAGTACTTC	CASSLIPLSYEQYF
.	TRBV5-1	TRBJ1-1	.	TGCGCCAGCAGCTTGGACGGGTGGGACACTGAAGCTTTCTTT	CASSLDGWDTEAFF
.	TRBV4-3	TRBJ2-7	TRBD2	TGCGCCAGCAGCGAAGGGACTAGCGAGTACGAGCAGTACTTC	CASSEGTSEYEQYF
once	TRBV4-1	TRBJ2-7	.	TGCGCCAGCAGCCAAATTTTGGGGGGAGGCTCGAGCTCCTACGAGCAGTACTTC	CASSQILGGGSSSYEQYF
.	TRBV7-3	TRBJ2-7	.	TGTGCCAGCAGCTCGTTGACAGGGTTGCTAGCGGCCTCCTACGAGCAGTACTTC	CASSSLTGLLAASYEQYF
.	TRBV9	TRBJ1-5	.	TGTGCCAGCAGCGAGAACTCGGGCGGCAATCAGCCCCAGCATTTT	CASSENSGGNQPQHF
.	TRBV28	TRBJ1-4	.	TGTGCCAGCAGTTTAGTGATTGCAACTAATGAAAAACTGTTTTTT	CASSLVIATNEKLFF
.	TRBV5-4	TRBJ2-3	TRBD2	TGTGCCAGCAGAACGGGGACTAGCGGGAGTGGAGATACGCAGTATTTT	CASRTGTSGSGDTQYF
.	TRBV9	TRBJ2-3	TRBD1	TGTGCCAGCAGCGTACTACGACAGGGGCGATATACGCAGTATTTT	CASSVLRQGRYTQYF
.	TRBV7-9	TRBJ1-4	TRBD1	TGTGCCAGCAGCTTATCTAGGGGGCCTAATGAAAAACTGTTTTTT	CASSLSRGPNEKLFF
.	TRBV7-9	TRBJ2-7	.	TGTGCCAGCACCATAGCCGGCTCCTACGAGCAGTACTTC	CASTIAGSYEQYF
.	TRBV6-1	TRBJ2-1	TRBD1	TGTGCCTGTAAGGGACAGGGGCCCGAGCAGTTCTTC	CACKGQGPEQFF
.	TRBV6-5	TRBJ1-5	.	TGTGCCAGCAGCAACTGGGGGGGCAATCAGCCCCAGCATTTT	CASSNWGGNQPQHF
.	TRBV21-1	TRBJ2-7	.	TGTGCCAGCAGCAAAAGGCGGACAGACCCAGCCCGCCCCTCCTACGAGCAGTACTTC	CASSKRRTDPARPSYEQYF
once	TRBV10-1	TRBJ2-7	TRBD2	TGCGCCAGCAGTCCTAGCGGGAGGAATACCTACGAGCAGTACTTC	CASSPSGRNTYEQYF
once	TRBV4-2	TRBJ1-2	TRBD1	TGTGCCAGCAGCCAAGAGCCTTTGGAGGGGGCGCGGCATGGCTACACCTTC	CASSQEPLEGARHGYTF
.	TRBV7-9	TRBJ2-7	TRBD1	TGTGCCAGCAGCGCGCCGGGGACAGGGGTCCACGAGCAGTACTTC	CASSAPGTGVHEQYF
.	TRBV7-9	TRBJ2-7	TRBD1	TGTGCCAGCAGCCCCCCCCAGGGGGCCGCCTACGAGCAGTACTTC	CASSPPQGAAYEQYF
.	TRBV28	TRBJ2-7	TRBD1	TGTGCCAGCAGTTCCCCGGGACAGGTGTTCACCTACGAGCAGTACTTC	CASSSPGQVFTYEQYF
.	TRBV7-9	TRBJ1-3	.	TGTGCCAGCGGCTGGGTAGACACCATATATTTT	CASGWVDTIYF
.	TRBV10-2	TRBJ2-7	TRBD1	TGCGCCAGCCGACAGGGGGCGGGAGCGTCCTACGAGCAGTACTTC	CASRQGAGASYEQYF
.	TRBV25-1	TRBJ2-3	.	TGTGCCAGCAGTGAATATATACCCCCGCAGAGGACAGATACGCAGTATTTT	CASSEYIPPQRTDTQYF
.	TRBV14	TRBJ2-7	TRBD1	TGTGCCAGCAGCCCCGAGGACAGGGCTCCCTACGAGCAGTACTTC	CASSPEDRAPYEQYF
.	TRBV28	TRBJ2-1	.	TGTGCCAGCAGTTCCTTCCCGGGACTCTACAATGAGCAGTTCTTC	CASSSFPGLYNEQFF
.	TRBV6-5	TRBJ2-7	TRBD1	TGTGCCAGTCGGACAGGGGCGAACGAGCAGTACTTC	CASRTGANEQYF
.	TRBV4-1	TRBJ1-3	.	TGCGCCAGCAGCCAAGATCCAGCTGGAAACACCATATATTTT	CASSQDPAGNTIYF
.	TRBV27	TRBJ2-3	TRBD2	TGTGCCAGCAGTCCGCACCCGGGACTAGCGGCGCGGACGCCGACAGATACGCAGTATTTT	CASSPHPGLAARTPTDTQYF
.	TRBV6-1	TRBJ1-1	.	TGTGCCAGCAGGACCGATTCAGTGCGGGGGAAAGCTTTCTTT	CASRTDSVRGKAFF
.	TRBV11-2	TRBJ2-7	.	TGTGCCAGCAGCATAGGTTCGGCGAGCTCCTACGAGCAGTACTTC	CASSIGSASSYEQYF
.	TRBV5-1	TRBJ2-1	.	TGCGCCAGCAGCGTGGATTCTAGGCGAAGCTCCTACAATGAGCAGTTCTTC	CASSVDSRRSSYNEQFF
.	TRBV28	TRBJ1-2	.	TGTGCCAGCAGCAAGACCCAGTATACCTTC	CASSKTQYTF
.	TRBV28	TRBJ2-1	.	TGTGCCAGCAGTTTGATTAGCTCCTACAATGAGCAGTTCTTC	CASSLISSYNEQFF
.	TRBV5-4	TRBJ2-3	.	TGTGCCTTTTCCCGACTCCTCGCTAGCACAGATACGCAGTATTTT	CAFSRLLASTDTQYF
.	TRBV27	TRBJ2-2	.	TGTGCCAGCAGCTTAAGAAGGGGGAACACCGGGGAGCTGTTTTTT	CASSLRRGNTGELFF
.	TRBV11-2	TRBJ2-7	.	TGTGCCAGCAGCTCGGTCGGGCGTCTAGCACGCGAGCAGTACTTC	CASSSVGRLAREQYF
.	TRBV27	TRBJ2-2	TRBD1	TGTGCCAGCAGTTTACTTCCCACAGGGGGCGACTTCCCAGGGGAGCTGTTTTTT	CASSLLPTGGDFPGELFF
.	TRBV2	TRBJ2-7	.	TGTGCCAGCAGGACAACAGACAGCAAACCCTACGAGCAGTACTTC	CASRTTDSKPYEQYF
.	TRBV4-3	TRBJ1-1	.	TGCGCCAGCAGCCAGGTCTGGGACGCCAGCGGCACTGAAGCTTTCTTT	CASSQVWDASGTEAFF
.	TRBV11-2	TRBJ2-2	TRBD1	TGTGCCAGCAGCTTAGGCCGACAGGGGGACACCGGGGAGCTGTTTTTT	CASSLGRQGDTGELFF
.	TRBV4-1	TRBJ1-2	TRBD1	TGCGCCAGCAGCCAAGAGATTAGGACAGGGGCTAACTATGGCTACACCTTC	CASSQEIRTGANYGYTF
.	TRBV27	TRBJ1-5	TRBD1	TGTGCCAGCAGTTTATCGGCAGGGGGCTTAGGCAATCAGCCCCAGCATTTT	CASSLSAGGLGNQPQHF
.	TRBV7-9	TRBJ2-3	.	TGTGCCAGCAGCCCTCCGACCCCAGCCGGCACAGATACGCAGTATTTT	CASSPPTPAGTDTQYF
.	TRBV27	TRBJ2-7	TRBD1	TGTGCCAGCAGACCCAGGGACAGTCCGGTCTACGAGCAGTACTTC	CASRPRDSPVYEQYF
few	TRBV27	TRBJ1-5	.	TGTGCCAGCAGTCCAGTAGGGGGGAGCAATCAGCCCCAGCATTTT	CASSPVGGSNQPQHF
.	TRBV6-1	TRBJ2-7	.	TGTGCCAGCAGCCTCCGCAACTCCTACGAGCAGTACTTC	CASSLRNSYEQYF
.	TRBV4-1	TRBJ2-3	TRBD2	TGCGCCAGCAGCCAACTAGCGGGAGAATTTACAGATACGCAGTATTTT	CASSQLAGEFTDTQYF
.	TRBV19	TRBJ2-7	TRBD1	TGTGCCAGTAGTATAGCCGGGACAGCACTCTCCTACGAGCAGTACTTC	CASSIAGTALSYEQYF
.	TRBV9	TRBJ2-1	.	TGTGCCAGCAGCGAACGCCCCTCAGGGGCGGGAGTTTCCTACAATGAGCAGTTCTTC	CASSERPSGAGVSYNEQFF
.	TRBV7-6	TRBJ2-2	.	TGTGCCAGCAGACAACCCCAGGGAGAGAACACCGGGGAGCTGTTTTTT	CASRQPQGENTGELFF
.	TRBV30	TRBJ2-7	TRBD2	TGTGCCTGGAGTTCAGGGTGGGGACTAGCGGGTCCGGGGCAGTACTTC	CAWSSGWGLAGPGQYF
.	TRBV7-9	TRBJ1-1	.	TGTGCCAGCAGCTCCCTGGACCCTGAAGCTTTCTTT	CASSSLDPEAFF
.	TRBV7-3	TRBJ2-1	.	TGTGCCAGCAGGAACGGTCAAGGGTTATACAATGAGCAGTTCTTC	CASRNGQGLYNEQFF
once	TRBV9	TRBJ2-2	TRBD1	TGTGCCAGCAGCGTAGGGACAGGCCGGGGTCCCGGGGAGCTGTTTTTT	CASSVGTGRGPGELFF
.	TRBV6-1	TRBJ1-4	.	TGTGCCAGCAGTGAACTTAGGGGCGCAACTAATGAAAAACTGTTTTTT	CASSELRGATNEKLFF
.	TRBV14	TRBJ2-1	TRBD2	TGTGCCAGCAGCCAATCGGGACTAGTTGTGTACAATGAGCAGTTCTTC	CASSQSGLVVYNEQFF
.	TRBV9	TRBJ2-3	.	TGTGCCAGCAGCGTGGGAATGGACAGAAGGCCCACAGATACGCAGTATTTT	CASSVGMDRRPTDTQYF
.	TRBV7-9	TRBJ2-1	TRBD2	TGTGCCAGCAGCTTAGGGACTAGCGGCCACAATGAGCAGTTCTTC	CASSLGTSGHNEQFF